One sample yielded the 32 T cell receptor beta chains listed below, sequenced in a study of blood T cell repertoires in COVID-19. Libraries were prepared by immunoSEQ multiplex PCR; TCRdb keeps only in-frame clonotypes and omits some of them. The table includes over 150,000 clones, approximately 85% detected once. The sequencing input was PBMCs or T cells enriched from blood (not recorded which). The receptors come from a man in his forties who had recovered from COVID-19.

This clone was counted a single time. This chain connects TRBV9 to TRBJ2-7; a possible D gene is TRBD2 (6 bases). The germline gives CDR1 SGDLS, CDR2 YYNGEE. V shed 2 bases and J shed 3 bases, with 12 bases lying between them. The CDR3 extends over 14 amino acids. In nucleotides, the CDR3 is TGTGCCAGCAGCGTCGACCTGGGAGGCTACGAGCAGTACTTC. This gives the protein CASSVDLGGYEQYF.

This chain uses TRBV11-2 with TRBJ2-7; no reliable D call. Trimming took off 5 bases at V and 4 bases at J, with 6 bases between the two ends. In germline, CDR1 is SGHAT, CDR2 FQNNGV. This CDR3 is built from 11 residues. CDR3 bases: TGTGCCAGCAGCGTCTTGTACGAGCAGTACTTC. As protein: CASSVLYEQYF.

The rearrangement uses TRBV5-1 and TRBJ2-7, with 8 bases fitting TRBD1. Germline V gene sequence: CDR1 SGHRS, CDR2 YFSETQ. The CDR3 length is 14 residues. The junction had 4 bases not matched to a gene; V was cut back by 0 bases and J by 5 bases. The CDR3 sequence: CASSLGRGLDEQYF. CDR3 in DNA: TGCGCCAGCAGCTTGGGCAGGGGGCTCGACGAGCAGTACTTC.

V and J are TRBV5-6 and TRBJ1-4; TRBD1 agrees at 9 bases. J lost 5 bases, V lost 3 bases, and 5 bases had no gene match. The CDR3 has 15 residues. Germline assignment: CDR1 SGHDT and CDR2 YYEEEE. The CDR3 loop reads CASSSTGGRNEKLFF. CDR3 bases: TGTGCCAGCAGCTCGACAGGGGGAAGGAATGAAAAACTGTTTTTT.

J is TRBJ2-5 and V is TRBV18; D is undetermined. CDR1 is KGHSH, CDR2 LQKENI, per germline. The CDR3 has 12 residues. The V gene lost 3 bases and the J gene lost 2 bases, with 4 bases spanning the gap. The CDR3 nucleotides are TGTGCCAGCTCACCGAGTCAAGAGACCCAGTACTTC. It yields the protein CASSPSQETQYF.

As concerns this clone: An end of the junction differs from the germline gene, which may be a read error. The chain has TRBV12-5 and TRBJ1-1; TRBD1 aligns across 8 bases. The germline V gene encodes CDR1 LGHNT and CDR2 FRNRAP. This CDR3 region has 16 residues. The CDR3 DNA reads TGTGCTAGTGGTCCTACCCCAGGACAGGGCCCTTCTGAGGCTTTCTTT. It yields the protein CASGPTPGQGPSEAFF.

This chain uses TRBV6-5 with TRBJ1-2, with D possibly matching TRBD1 (5 bases). This CDR3 is 14 amino acids long. Trimming removed 7 bases from V and 2 bases from J, with 14 bases in between. The V gene's germline CDR1 is MNHEY and CDR2 SVGAGI. The CDR3 here is CASTKGARNYGYTF. CDR3 sequence (DNA): TGTGCCAGCACTAAAGGGGCACGGAACTATGGCTACACCTTC.

The rearrangement uses TRBV5-1 and TRBJ2-7; TRBD1 matches 10 bases. The CDR3 is 16 residues long. After removal of 2 bases from V and 2 bases from J, the junction contained 7 bases not matched to a gene. Germline V gene sequence: CDR1 SGHRS, CDR2 YFSETQ. CDR3 residues: CASSFMLGQGTYEQYF. The CDR3, as DNA: TGCGCCAGCAGCTTCATGTTGGGACAGGGGACCTACGAGCAGTACTTC.

This clone was observed many times. V gene TRBV7-9 combines with J gene TRBJ2-7; TRBD1 matches at 9 bases. The V gene's germline CDR1 is SEHNR and CDR2 FQNEAQ (reference sequence). The length of the CDR3 is 14 residues. V shed 1 base and J 6 bases; nucleotides not matched to a gene: 4. The CDR3 sequence: CASSLVGQGSEQYF. The DNA of the CDR3 is TGTGCCAGCAGCTTAGTGGGACAGGGATCCGAGCAGTACTTC.

In DNA, the CDR3 is TGTGCCAGTAGTATCGGACAGGTAGAGAATCAGCCCCAGCATTTT. Encoded protein: CASSIGQVENQPQHF. The chain couples TRBV19 to TRBJ1-5; 7 bases agree with TRBD1. The CDR3 sequence is 15 residues long. V gave up 3 bases and J gave up 4 bases; unmatched junction bases: 6. Germline V gene sequence: CDR1 LNHDA, CDR2 SQIVND (reference sequence).

The chain has TRBV30 and TRBJ2-6, with a tentative D call TRBD1 (6 bases). The CDR3 totals 16 residues. V shed 2 bases and J shed 2 bases, with 13 bases lying between them. CDR1 and CDR2 (germline): GTSNPN, SVGIG (reference sequence). The DNA of the CDR3 is TGTGCCTGGAGTCCGCCGACAGGCCCTGGGGCCAACGTCCTGACTTTC. Translation: CAWSPPTGPGANVLTF. Filled out from reference TRBV30 and TRBJ2-6, the complete variable domain reads SQTIHQWPATLVQPVGSPLSLECTVEGTSNPNLYWYRQAAGRGLQLLFYSVGIGQISSEVPQNLSASRPQDRQFILSSKKLLLSDSGFYLCAWSPPTGPGANVLTFGAGSRLTVL.

The chain uses TRBV19 and TRBJ1-5, with a weak D call TRBD1 (5 bases). V was pared by 5 bases and J by 5 bases, with 19 bases between. CDR1 LNHDA and CDR2 SQIVND come from the germline V gene (reference sequence). This CDR3 region has 16 residues. The CDR3 DNA follows: TGTGCCAGTAGTGACCTCATAGGGGCAGTCGATCAGCCCCAGCATTTT. Translated: CASSDLIGAVDQPQHF.

The V gene is TRBV5-1, the J gene TRBJ1-6, with 9 nucleotides matching TRBD1. The germline V gene has CDR1 SGHRS and CDR2 YFSETQ. Losses at the gene ends were 5 bases for V and 5 bases for J; bases not matched to a gene: 2. The CDR3 is 14 amino acids. CDR3 in amino acids: CASRGDRDNSPLHF. CDR3 coding DNA: TGCGCCAGCAGGGGGGACAGGGATAATTCACCCCTCCACTTT.

This clone was picked up a small number of times. CDR3: CASTGQGNTEAFF. In DNA form, the CDR3 reads TGCGCCAGCACGGGACAGGGCAACACTGAAGCTTTCTTT. The chain is built from TRBV5-1 and TRBJ1-1, with 9 positions matching TRBD1. CDR3 length: 13 residues. V gave up 6 bases and J gave up 2 bases; unmatched junction bases: 2. Germline CDR1 is SGHRS and CDR2 is YFSETQ.

This clone was counted a single time. The genes are TRBV13 and TRBJ1-2, with D perhaps matching TRBD1 (5 bases). The CDR3 contains 16 residues. Trimming took 1 base from V and 2 from J, leaving 14 bases between them. Germline CDR1 PRHDT, CDR2 FYEKMQ (reference sequence). In nucleotides, the CDR3 is TGTGCCAGCAGCTTAGAAGAGGCAGGGCCAAACTATGGCTACACCTTC. Encoded protein: CASSLEEAGPNYGYTF.

The gene calls are TRBV19 and TRBJ1-5; 9 bases are a match to TRBD1. J gave up 2 bases and V 1 base, and 3 bases lay outside the gene matches. In germline, CDR1 is LNHDA, CDR2 SQIVND (reference sequence). CDR3 length: 16 amino acids. CDR3 nucleotides: TGTGCCAGTAGTATAGGGGACAGGGAGGGCAATCAGCCCCAGCATTTT. Protein sequence: CASSIGDREGNQPQHF.

This clone was counted a single time. Its ends do not fully match the called genes, so a read error is possible. The rearrangement uses TRBV7-9 and TRBJ1-1; tentative D call: TRBD1 (6 bases). The CDR3 consists of 14 residues. Germline CDR1 is SEHNR and CDR2 is FQNEAQ (reference sequence). CDR3 loop: CASSSTGQNTKAFF. DNA of the CDR3: TGTGCCAGCAGCTCGACAGGACAGAACACTAAAGCTTTCTTT.

The chain recombines TRBV21-1 with TRBJ1-2. TRBV21-1 constitutes a pseudogene. The CDR3 covers 17 residues. The DNA of the CDR3 is TGTGCCAGCGCAGAGCTGGGAAAGGGAGAGGGCTTCTATGGCTACACCTTC. This sequence encodes CASAELGKGEGFYGYTF.

The chain joins TRBV29-1 to TRBJ2-1; D unclear. Trimming left V 7 bases short and J 4 bases short, with 5 bases between. CDR1 is SQVTM, CDR2 ANQGSEA, per germline. This CDR3 spans 10 amino acids. CDR3 amino acids: CSGRYNEQFF. The DNA for the CDR3 is TGCAGCGGGCGGTACAATGAGCAGTTCTTC.

This sequence joins TRBV25-1 and TRBJ2-2; 7 bases line up with TRBD1. CDR3 length: 16 amino acids. J gave up 8 bases and V 3 bases, and 12 bases lay outside the gene matches. Germline V gives CDR1 MGHDK, CDR2 SYGVNS. Here the CDR3 reads CASSDSRQGRTGELFF. CDR3 sequence (DNA): TGTGCCAGCAGTGATTCCCGACAGGGACGTACTGGGGAGCTGTTTTTT.

The V gene is TRBV5-4, the J gene TRBJ1-3, with unresolved D. The V gene's germline CDR1 is SGHNT and CDR2 YYREEE (reference sequence). The CDR3 has 20 residues. With 5 bases removed from V and 1 base from J, the gap between germline ends came to 28 bases. The CDR3: CASRILLDTGALGSGNTIYF. The CDR3, as DNA: TGTGCCAGCAGGATTCTCCTTGACACTGGCGCTCTCGGTTCTGGAAACACCATATATTTT.

V gene TRBV5-4 combines with J gene TRBJ2-3; TRBD2 matches at 9 bases. Unmatched junction bases numbered 7, after V lost 2 bases and J lost 6 bases. The germline V gene encodes CDR1 SGHNT and CDR2 YYREEE (reference sequence). The CDR3 runs 15 residues. CDR3 DNA: TGTGCCAGCAGCTTTACAGCGGGGGGAGGGGATACGCAGTATTTT. This encodes CASSFTAGGGDTQYF.

The J gene is TRBJ2-7, the V gene TRBV30, with a tentative D call TRBD1 (5 bases). V lost 5 bases and J 3 bases, leaving 14 bases between the germline ends. Germline values: CDR1 GTSNPN, CDR2 SVGIG (reference sequence). This CDR3 has 13 amino acids. CDR3 residues: CAWGAGQGYEQYF. DNA of the CDR3: TGTGCCTGGGGGGCAGGCCAGGGCTACGAGCAGTACTTC.

This clone was observed once. The chain is built from TRBV9 and TRBJ2-3; 9 bases fit TRBD2. The germline gives CDR1 SGDLS, CDR2 YYNGEE. This CDR3 spans 15 amino acids. The V gene end was trimmed by 0 bases and the J gene end by 1 base; junction bases not matched to a gene: 0. The CDR3 spells CASSVGLAGTDTQYF. The CDR3 DNA follows: TGTGCCAGCAGCGTAGGACTAGCGGGCACAGATACGCAGTATTTT. Variable domain in full (rest from reference TRBV9 and TRBJ2-3): DSGVTQTPKHLITATGQRVTLRCSPRSGDLSVYWYQQSLDQGLQFLIQYYNGEERAKGNILERFSAQQFPDLHSELNLSSLELGDSALYFCASSVGLAGTDTQYFGPGTRLTVL.

This clone occurred once. The chain couples TRBV5-1 to TRBJ2-1; 9 bases fit TRBD1. CDR1 and CDR2 from the germline V gene are SGHRS and YFSETQ. This CDR3 region has 16 residues. After removal of 6 bases from V and 7 bases from J, the junction contained 14 bases not matched to a gene. CDR3 bases: TGCGCCAGCAAAACCCTACCGGGACAGGGTGGTAATGAGCAGTTCTTC. Protein: CASKTLPGQGGNEQFF. Complete variable domain (other parts from reference TRBV5-1 and TRBJ2-1): KAGVTQTPRYLIKTRGQQVTLSCSPISGHRSVSWYQQTPGQGLQFLFEYFSETQRNKGNFPGRFSGRQFSNSRSEMNVSTLELGDSALYLCASKTLPGQGGNEQFFGPGTRLTVL.

J is TRBJ1-5 and V is TRBV28, with 7 nucleotides matching TRBD1. From germline, CDR1 is MDHEN and CDR2 SYDVKM. The CDR3 consists of 15 residues. Losses at the gene ends were 6 bases for V and 5 bases for J; bases not matched to a gene: 10. The CDR3 bases are TGTGCCAGCAGCCCTGGAGGGGGCGGTTATCAGCCCCAGCATTTT. The encoded protein is CASSPGGGGYQPQHF.

The V gene is TRBV3-1 (or the pseudogene TRBV3-2), the J gene TRBJ1-1, with D unresolved. Per the germline V gene, CDR1 is LGHDT and CDR2 is YNNKEL (reference sequence). The V and J ends lost 8 bases and 1 base respectively, with 11 bases between them. This CDR3 has 13 residues. CDR3: CASLAGQNTEAFF. The CDR3 DNA is TGTGCCAGCTTGGCAGGTCAGAACACTGAAGCTTTCTTT.

V is TRBV27 and J is TRBJ1-1, with 7 bases fitting TRBD1. The CDR3 is 13 residues long. Germline CDR1 and CDR2: MNHEY and SMNVEV (reference sequence). V trimming: 1 base; J trimming: 5 bases; junction bases outside the gene matches: 1. The CDR3 bases are TGTGCCAGCAGTTTATTGGACAGGACTGAAGCTTTCTTT. Protein product: CASSLLDRTEAFF.

The V call is TRBV19, the J call TRBJ2-7, with 9 bases that match TRBD1. J was trimmed by 0 bases and V by 3 bases; bases with no gene match: 9. Germline V gene lookup returns CDR1 LNHDA and CDR2 SQIVND (reference sequence). The CDR3 length is 17 residues. The CDR3 spells CASSMIGTGSSSYEQYF. CDR3 in DNA: TGTGCCAGTAGTATGATCGGGACAGGGTCCAGCTCCTACGAGCAGTACTTC.

The chain couples TRBV19 to TRBJ2-2; D may be TRBD1 (6 bases). The ends were cut back, 6 bases at V and 6 bases at J, with 14 bases in the middle. Germline V lookup: CDR1 LNHDA, CDR2 SQIVND (reference sequence). CDR3 length: 14 amino acids. For the CDR3, the DNA is TGTGCCAGTAGCCAAACAGGGTTTGCCGGGGAGCTGTTTTTT. It codes for CASSQTGFAGELFF.

V gene TRBV5-1 combines with J gene TRBJ1-6, with 10 bases that match TRBD1. After removal of 3 bases from V and 7 bases from J, the junction contained 7 bases not matched to a gene. The CDR3 runs 16 residues. Germline CDR1 is SGHRS and CDR2 is YFSETQ. Here the CDR3 reads CASSSPTGGYNSPLHF. CDR3 coding DNA: TGCGCCAGCAGCTCCCCGACAGGGGGCTACAATTCACCCCTCCACTTT.

The chain joins TRBV6-5 to TRBJ2-1, with D possibly TRBD2 on 6 matching bases. The CDR3 extends over 13 amino acids. CDR1 and CDR2 (germline): MNHEY, SVGAGI. CDR3 nucleotide sequence: TGTGCTACCCTAGCGACAAACTACAATGAGCAGTTCTTC. Its protein product is CATLATNYNEQFF.